This paragraph reports one T cell receptor beta chain. The antigen remains undetermined. This sample is drawn from a study of OX40 agonist ivuxolimab in advanced cancers. At the level of the study: Each patient was given ivuxolimab into a vein every 2 weeks, at 0.01 to 10 mg/kg. Mean age approximately 61 years, range about 20 to 79; about 81% male.

Overall study results and limits: Among the nonresponders, some also had low normalized T-cell clonal expansion.

This table comes from immunoSEQ multiplex PCR, and its TCRdb copy is limited to in-frame clones, with some not included. The data show approximately 65,000 clones, around nine tenths seen once. Germline V CDR1 and CDR2: KGHSH, LQKENI. Trimming removed 6 bases from V and 3 bases from J, with 15 bases in between. CDR3 length: 14 amino acids. This sample comprised CD4+ or CD8+ T cells sorted from blood, obtained in a trial of the OX40 agonist ivuxolimab. The chain links TRBV18 to TRBJ2-7; the D gene could be TRBD1 or TRBD2 (6 bases each). This TCR was sampled from an adult with an advanced solid tumor such as melanoma, head and neck, liver or kidney cancer. The CDR3 is CASSPGGTNYEQYF. In DNA, the CDR3 is TGTGCCAGCTCTCCCGGGGGCACCAACTACGAGCAGTACTTC.